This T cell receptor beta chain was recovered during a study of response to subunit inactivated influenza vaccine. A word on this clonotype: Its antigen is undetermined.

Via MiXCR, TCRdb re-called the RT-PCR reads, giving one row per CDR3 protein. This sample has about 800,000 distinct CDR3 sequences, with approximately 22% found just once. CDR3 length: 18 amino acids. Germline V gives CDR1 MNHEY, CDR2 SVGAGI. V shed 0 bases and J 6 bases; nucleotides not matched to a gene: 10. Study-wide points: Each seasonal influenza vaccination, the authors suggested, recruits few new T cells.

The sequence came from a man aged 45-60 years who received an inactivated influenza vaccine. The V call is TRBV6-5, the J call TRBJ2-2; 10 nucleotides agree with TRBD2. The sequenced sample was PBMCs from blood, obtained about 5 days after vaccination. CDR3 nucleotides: TGTGCCAGCAGTTACTCGATAGGAGCGGGAGGGAGGGCCGGGGAGCTGTTTTTT. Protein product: CASSYSIGAGGRAGELFF.